A single sample is the source of the 15 T cell receptor beta chains below, sequenced in a study of cytomegalovirus exposure and HLA in healthy donors. Use of 60 Vbeta and 13 Jbeta primers characterized the PCR. Assay: immunoSEQ multiplex PCR; the TCRdb copy retains only in-frame clones and omits some. This table holds roughly 60,000 clones, about two thirds found once. The sequenced sample consisted of PBMCs. These receptors were collected from a woman aged 60 to 75 in good health and CMV-seropositive.

The chain combines TRBV4-3 with TRBJ1-3; 7 nucleotides align to TRBD1. Trimming removed 4 bases from V and 0 bases from J; junction bases left unmatched: 3. This CDR3 has 15 amino acids. The germline gives CDR1 LGHNA, CDR2 YSLEER. The CDR3 nucleotides read TGCGCCAGCAGCCGACAGGGAATCTCTGGAAACACCATATATTTT. It encodes CASSRQGISGNTIYF.

This chain uses TRBV7-8 with TRBJ2-7, with a weak D call TRBD2 (5 bases). The ends were cut back, 5 bases at V and 3 bases at J, with 14 bases in the middle. This CDR3 is 14 amino acids long. Germline V gene data show CDR1 as SGHVS and CDR2 as FQNEAQ. The CDR3 DNA follows: TGTGCCAGCAGCCAATACGGACGGGACTACGAGCAGTACTTC. It codes for CASSQYGRDYEQYF.

The chain has TRBV2 and TRBJ2-1; no firm D call. Between the trimmed V and J ends, which lost 6 bases and 4 bases, there was a span of 22 bases. Germline V gives CDR1 SNHLY, CDR2 FYNNEI. The CDR3 loop spans 17 amino acids. The CDR3 region is CASRPARDTKRYNEQFF. The CDR3 bases are TGTGCCAGCAGGCCGGCGCGAGACACAAAGAGATACAATGAGCAGTTCTTC.

The V and J genes are TRBV2 and TRBJ2-7; 9 bases match TRBD1. The CDR3 has 12 residues. Germline-derived CDR1 and CDR2 are SNHLY and FYNNEI. The trim removed 6 bases at V and 6 bases at J, leaving 3 bases unmatched. This CDR3 is CASRRTGAEQYF. In DNA form, the CDR3 reads TGTGCCAGCAGGAGGACAGGGGCCGAGCAGTACTTC.

The J gene is TRBJ2-4, the V gene TRBV5-1; TRBD1 might be the D (6 bases). CDR1 and CDR2 from the germline V gene are SGHRS and YFSETQ. The germline V and J ends were trimmed by 0 bases and 4 bases, with 17 bases remaining between them. The CDR3 runs to 17 residues. The CDR3 nucleotides read TGCGCCAGCAGCTTGGGTCTGGGGGCGGAGGTAAAAAACATTCAGTACTTC. Translated: CASSLGLGAEVKNIQYF.

V gene TRBV6-6 combines with J gene TRBJ1-3; 10 positions match TRBD1. Germline V CDR1 and CDR2: MNHNY, SVGAGI (reference sequence). This CDR3 spans 16 amino acids. Trimming took 6 bases from V and 0 from J; bases not matched to a gene: 5. The DNA of the CDR3 is TGTGCCAGCAGGGACAGGGGGGTATACTCTGGAAACACCATATATTTT. Translating it yields CASRDRGVYSGNTIYF.

The V gene is TRBV29-1, the J gene TRBJ2-1; 8 bases fit TRBD1. The CDR3 totals 11 residues. The germline gives CDR1 SQVTM, CDR2 ANQGSEA. V shed 3 bases and J 13 bases; nucleotides not matched to a gene: 5. CDR3 protein: CSVEAGGAQFF. Here the CDR3 DNA reads TGCAGCGTTGAGGCAGGGGGCGCACAGTTCTTC.

The V and J genes are TRBV7-9 and TRBJ1-1; possible D gene TRBD1, 6 bases. Germline lookup yields CDR1 SEHNR and CDR2 FQNEAQ (reference sequence). V lost 2 bases and J 3 bases, leaving 10 bases between the germline ends. CDR3 length equals 14 residues. This CDR3 is CASSLSTGYTEAFF. The CDR3 bases are TGTGCCAGCAGCTTATCAACAGGGTACACTGAAGCTTTCTTT.

CDR3 DNA sequence: TGTGCCAGCAGCGTCGGGGCCGGGGGGCATACTGAAGCTTTCTTT. This codes for CASSVGAGGHTEAFF. The V call is TRBV11-2, the J call TRBJ1-1; perhaps TRBD1 as D (6 bases). The V gene's germline CDR1 is SGHAT and CDR2 FQNNGV. The CDR3 is made up of 15 amino acids. The V gene lost 5 bases and the J gene lost 5 bases, with 18 bases spanning the gap.

This clone appeared a few times. The V and J genes are TRBV20-1 and TRBJ1-1; D not certain. Looked up from germline, CDR1 is DFQATT and CDR2 is SNEGSKA (reference sequence). This CDR3 comprises 11 residues. The V gene lost 5 bases and the J gene lost 6 bases, with 10 bases spanning the gap. The CDR3 spells CSAFETSEAFF. CDR3 nucleotides: TGCAGTGCTTTCGAGACATCTGAAGCTTTCTTT.

The J gene is TRBJ1-1, the V gene TRBV6-6; the D gene is possibly TRBD1 (5 bases). V was cut by 0 bases and J by 1 base, with 6 bases left in between. Per the germline V gene, CDR1 is MNHNY and CDR2 is SVGAGI (reference sequence). The CDR3 length is 14 residues. The CDR3 region is CASSYSTANTEAFF. CDR3 DNA: TGTGCCAGCAGTTACTCGACAGCGAACACTGAAGCTTTCTTT.

J is TRBJ1-1 and V is TRBV30; D possibly corresponds to TRBD1 (5 bases). V dropped 5 bases and J dropped 0 bases, with 10 bases sitting between them. This CDR3 contains 13 residues. CDR1 and CDR2 from the germline V gene are GTSNPN and SVGIG (reference sequence). The CDR3 sequence is CAWDSQMNTEAFF. Written as DNA, the CDR3 is TGTGCCTGGGACAGCCAAATGAACACTGAAGCTTTCTTT. Complete variable domain (other parts from reference TRBV30 and TRBJ1-1): SQTIHQWPATLVQPVGSPLSLECTVEGTSNPNLYWYRQAAGRGLQLLFYSVGIGQISSEVPQNLSASRPQDRQFILSSKKLLLSDSGFYLCAWDSQMNTEAFFGQGTRLTVV.

A note on this clone: One junction end disagrees with the germline gene, perhaps due to a read error. This sequence joins TRBV7-9 and TRBJ1-1; TRBD1 might be the D (6 bases). The V gene's germline CDR1 is SEHNR and CDR2 FQNEAQ (reference sequence). The CDR3 covers 15 residues. The CDR3 DNA follows: TGTTCCAGCAGCCGAACAGGGTACTCGAGCACTGAAGCTTTCTTT. Its translation: CSSSRTGYSSTEAFF.

The chain links TRBV2 to TRBJ2-7, with TRBD1 matching over 7 bases. The J segment lost 0 bases and the V segment lost 0 bases, leaving 5 bases of the junction unmatched. The CDR3 length is 16 residues. CDR1 is SNHLY, CDR2 FYNNEI, per germline. DNA for the CDR3: TGTGCCAGCAGTGAAGCTTCATGGGACAGCTCCTACGAGCAGTACTTC. It is translated as CASSEASWDSSYEQYF.

The chain recombines TRBV6-6 with TRBJ2-5; perhaps TRBD2 as D (5 bases). This CDR3 is 13 amino acids long. Trimming stripped 4 bases from V and 3 bases from J, with 9 bases between. Per germline, CDR1 MNHNY and CDR2 SVGAGI (reference sequence). In nucleotides, the CDR3 is TGTGCCAGCAGTTCCCCCGGGGAAGAGACCCAGTACTTC. Its protein product is CASSSPGEETQYF.